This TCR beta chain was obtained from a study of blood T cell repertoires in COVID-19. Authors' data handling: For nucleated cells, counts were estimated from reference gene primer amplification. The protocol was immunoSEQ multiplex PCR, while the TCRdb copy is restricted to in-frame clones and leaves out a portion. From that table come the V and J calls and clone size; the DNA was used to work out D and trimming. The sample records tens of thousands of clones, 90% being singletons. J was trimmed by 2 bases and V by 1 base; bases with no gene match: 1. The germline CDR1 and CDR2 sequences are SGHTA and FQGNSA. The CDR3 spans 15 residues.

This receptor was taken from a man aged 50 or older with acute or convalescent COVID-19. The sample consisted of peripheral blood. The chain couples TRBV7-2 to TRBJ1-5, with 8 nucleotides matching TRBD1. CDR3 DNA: TGTGCCAGCAGCTTAGTGACAGGGGGCAATCAGCCCCAGCATTTT. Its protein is CASSLVTGGNQPQHF.